The clone carrying this TCR beta chain was observed a handful of times. V was cut by 0 bases and J by 4 bases, with 13 bases left in between. CDR1 and CDR2 from the germline V gene are SNHLY and FYNNEI. The CDR3 loop spans 17 amino acids. This record comes from a study of cytomegalovirus exposure and HLA in healthy donors. The primer mix had 60 Vbeta and 13 Jbeta primers. The method was immunoSEQ multiplex PCR; TCRdb's version includes in-frame clones alone and lacks a portion of them. The sample has 150,000 to 200,000 clones; around 80% are singletons. The rearrangement uses TRBV2 and TRBJ2-6; a possible D gene is TRBD2 (5 bases). Sequencing was carried out using PBMCs. The clonotype comes from a man younger than 30 in good health and CMV-seronegative. CDR3 in amino acids: CASSEARSGMGANVLTF. In nucleotides, the CDR3 is TGTGCCAGCAGTGAAGCGCGGTCCGGGATGGGGGCCAACGTCCTGACTTTC.